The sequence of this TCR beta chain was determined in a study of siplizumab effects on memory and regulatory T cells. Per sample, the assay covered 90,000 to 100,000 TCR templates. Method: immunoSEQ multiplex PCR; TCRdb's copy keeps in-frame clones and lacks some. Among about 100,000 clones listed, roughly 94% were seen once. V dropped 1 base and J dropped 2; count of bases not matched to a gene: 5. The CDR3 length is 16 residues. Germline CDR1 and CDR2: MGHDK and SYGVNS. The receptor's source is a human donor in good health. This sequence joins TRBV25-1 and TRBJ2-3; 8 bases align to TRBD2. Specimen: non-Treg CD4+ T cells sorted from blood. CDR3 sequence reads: CASSESGGGLTDTQYF. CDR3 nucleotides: TGTGCCAGCAGTGAATCCGGCGGGGGGCTCACAGATACGCAGTATTTT. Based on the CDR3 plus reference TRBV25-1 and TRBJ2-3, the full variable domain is EADIYQTPRYLVIGTGKKITLECSQTMGHDKMYWYQQDPGMELHLIHYSYGVNSTEKGDLSSESTVSRIRTEHFPLTLESARPSHTSQYLCASSESGGGLTDTQYFGPGTRLTVL.